This T cell receptor beta chain emerged from a study of blood T cell repertoires in COVID-19. On the study more broadly: Specimens from acute and convalescent COVID-19 originated in the United States, Italy and Spain. The cDNA or gDNA used as material had been derived from T cells, B-cell-depleted T cells, or PBMCs.

This CDR3 contains 19 residues. The ends lost 1 base at V and 2 bases at J; junction bases unmatched: 11. The V gene's germline CDR1 is MNHEY and CDR2 SVGEGT. Sequenced by immunoSEQ multiplex PCR; TCRdb stores in-frame clones only, minus some. Altogether approximately 210,000 clones are present, around 80% being singletons, with the ten largest covering roughly a tenth. V is TRBV6-2 or TRBV6-3 and J is TRBJ1-5; 10 positions match TRBD1. Sequenced sample: peripheral blood. The source is a woman older than 75 with COVID-19, enrolled during active disease. The DNA of the CDR3 is TGTGCCAGCAGTTACTTCCGGGACAGGGGAAGGTATGGCAATCAGCCCCAGCATTTT. Residues: CASSYFRDRGRYGNQPQHF.